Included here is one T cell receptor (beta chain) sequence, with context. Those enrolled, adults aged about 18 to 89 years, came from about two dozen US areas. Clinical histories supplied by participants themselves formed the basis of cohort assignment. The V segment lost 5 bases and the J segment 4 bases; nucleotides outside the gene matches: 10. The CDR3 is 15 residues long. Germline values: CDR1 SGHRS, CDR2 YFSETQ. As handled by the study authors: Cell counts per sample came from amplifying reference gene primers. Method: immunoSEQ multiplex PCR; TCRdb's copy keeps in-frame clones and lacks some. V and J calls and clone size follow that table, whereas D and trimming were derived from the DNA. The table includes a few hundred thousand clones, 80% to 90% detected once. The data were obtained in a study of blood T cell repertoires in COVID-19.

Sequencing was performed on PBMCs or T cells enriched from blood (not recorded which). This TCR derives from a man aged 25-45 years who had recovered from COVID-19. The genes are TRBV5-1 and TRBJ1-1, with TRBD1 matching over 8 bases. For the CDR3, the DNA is TGCGCCAGCAGACCCAATCCCGACAGGGGCACTGAAGCTTTCTTT. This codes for CASRPNPDRGTEAFF.